A single TCR beta chain is shown here with its context. Assay: immunoSEQ multiplex PCR; the TCRdb copy retains only in-frame clones and omits some. The data show around 350,000 clones, with about 87% seen just once and less than 3.5% held by the top ten. Germline V gene sequence: CDR1 MNHEY, CDR2 SVGAGI. The CDR3 totals 13 residues. The V end lost 7 bases, the J end lost 4 bases, and 13 bases lay between the germline ends. The sample originates from a study of blood T cell repertoires in COVID-19. As for the study in general: T cells, B-cell-depleted T cells, or PBMCs provided the cDNA or gDNA that served as material.

This clonotype was sampled from a human donor in a cohort sampled during active COVID-19. The sequenced sample was peripheral blood. J is TRBJ2-5 and V is TRBV6-5, with D possibly TRBD1 on 5 matching bases. Written as DNA, the CDR3 is TGTGCCAGCACGGGTAGGGGCGGAGAGACCCAGTACTTC. Its protein is CASTGRGGETQYF.